This T cell receptor (beta chain) was sequenced for a study of cytomegalovirus exposure and HLA in healthy donors (dated 2017 in TCRdb). Notes on the research overall: An earlier analysis of some 500 of the donors reported 250 to 350 Gb of sequence data and 117 million unique TCR beta sequences from some 180 million T cells. On average, 235,054 unique TCR beta nucleotide sequences were sequenced per donor among roughly 430 genotyped donors of the cohort, with 15% to 20% of those sequences being non-productive. All discovery cohort repertoires had been generated using a single sequencing platform. Typing coverage differed by locus: A, B, C, DRB1 and DQB1 were typed in about 629-630 donors, DQA1 in about 560, DPA1 in around 580, and DPB1 in 450 to 480. Of the roughly 390 genotyped donors, roughly 85% fell in the genetic ancestry cluster associated with self-reported Caucasian donors. Donor age, sex, ethnicity and CMV serostatus were compiled together with the repertoire data. To study patterns of TCR occurrence, a later analysis re-analyzed previously published TCR beta repertoires from 700 or so donors and added high-resolution HLA genotyping. Roughly five DR-DQ haplotypes were handled as single units for association and clustering, since linkage in the cohort was strong. The study was designed to test whether signatures of past pathogen exposure could be identified by cataloging public T cell receptors. High-throughput TCR immunosequencing, statistical association of individual TCRs with disease status, and machine learning were combined to predict cytomegalovirus infection status. In a later genetic analysis, genome-wide SNP genotypes for about three fifths of the roughly 670 donors were used, and that subset was treated as a discovery cohort. Rather than using new phenotypic data, the later analysis identified candidate immune exposures from TCR beta sequences and from how often those sequences occurred across donors. Along with the approximately 700-subject first cohort, a separate validation cohort of roughly 110 different subjects was used. The T cell repertoires of around 730 subjects were profiled by immunosequencing and related to cytomegalovirus serostatus. Both class I and class II loci were covered by HLA typing, at four-digit resolution. An earlier analysis of 587 of the donors used high-throughput TCR beta sequencing to judge whether each TCR beta V gene segment behaved as functional or pseudogenic. Around 320 gigabases of sequencing data and approximately 84 million unique TCR sequences were included in an early release covering several hundred HLA-typed donors.

Points on this clone: It has no known antigen specificity. Within one base of it there is no much larger clone, and no base qualities were kept.

Paper-wide results and their limitations: While some public TCRs were present in many individuals, most TCR sequences turned up only very rarely across donors. For the cohort, immune exposure information was limited to CMV serostatus. Assigning TCR associations to individual alleles was difficult when HLA alleles, especially DR and DQ, strongly co-occurred. Because counts were too low, some 17 rarely observed V segments, including chromosome 9 orphons, were left out of the earlier analysis of a few hundred of the donors. In vitro tests confirmed that a few of the cytomegalovirus-associated TCR beta chains recognize cytomegalovirus antigens. A further reported finding was that TCR beta sequences accurately predicted the HLA-A and HLA-B alleles for most subjects in the first cohort. Presence/absence analyses assumed roughly uniform sequencing depth across donors, an assumption that may not hold. Only TCR beta chains were sequenced in this cohort, and the absence of alpha or paired-chain data limited detectable features. According to a later analysis, TCR association rates differed among HLA loci, with DRB1 alleles showing the most associated TCRs and HLA-C alleles showing the fewest. According to the authors, the approach could potentially be generalized to other disease states and immunological phenotypes. The classifier was reported to diagnose cytomegalovirus status with high specificity and sensitivity in both the original and validation cohorts. A later analysis found that HLA-associated TCR beta chains were more clonally expanded and had lower generation probabilities than equally common non-associated chains. V-gene and J-gene trimming of TCR beta chains was associated with a missense DCLRE1C variant in a later genetic analysis, and the association was replicated in an independent cohort. The sequencing pipeline was judged likely to have produced a cluster of highly shared sequence variants as a technical artifact. In an earlier analysis of some 500 of the donors, most TCR beta V segments appeared in productive rearrangements about 87% or about 30% of the time, broadly matching IMGT annotations. A later analysis associated about 17,000 TCR beta sequences with specific HLA alleles at a false discovery rate of 0.05. In a later analysis, several top co-occurrence clusters were reported to appear linked to parvovirus B19, influenza, CMV and Epstein-Barr virus. A later analysis found that most CMV-associated TCR beta chains appeared HLA-restricted, with HLA associations seemingly driven largely by CMV exposure. Correlated functional status among segregating V segments might be attributable to linkage disequilibrium, but an unknown experimental factor could not be ruled out. A total of about 150 TCR beta chains were listed by the study as associated with cytomegalovirus. In a later genetic analysis, fewer N-insertions in productive TCRs were reported among donors in an Asian-associated ancestry cluster than the 666-donor mean. Because some donors lacked HLA typing at each locus, the association tests relied only on the typed subset.

Libraries were built with the immunoSEQ multiplex PCR assay. The multiplex PCR relied on a mix of 60 forward primers for TCR Vbeta segments and 13 reverse primers for TCR Jbeta segments. Amplification of the CDR3 region of rearranged TCR beta genes was performed with a multiplex PCR assay on genomic DNA. On the Illumina HiSeq System, the amplified TCR beta libraries were sequenced as 87-base-pair reads. In the authors' own workflow: In a later analysis, some 80 million unique TCR beta chains were counted across the approximately 670 repertoires, and roughly 11 million of these chains were shared by at least two donors. Raw reads were error-corrected and collapsed into unique sequences with a nearest-neighbor algorithm that merged closely related sequences to remove PCR and sequencing errors. Alignment of CDR3 sequences to IMGT reference sequences was used to assign V, D and J gene segments. Each retained sequence needed at least a six-nucleotide match to both a V gene segment and a J gene segment. Rearrangements were called productive when the CDR3 lacked stop codons and stayed in frame with V and J; all others were non-productive. Following IMGT convention, CDR3 was defined as the stretch from the second conserved V-encoded cysteine to the conserved J-encoded phenylalanine. The earlier analysis of fewer than 700 of the donors excluded sequences that lacked an unambiguous match to a single V gene segment. An earlier analysis of 587 of the donors called V segments functional above 56.7% productive rearrangements and segregating when the between-donor standard deviation exceeded 5%. A statistical classification framework was built to diagnose cytomegalovirus status from the catalog of TCR beta chain sequences. A later analysis assigned V and J genes by comparing TCR nucleotide sequences with IMGT/GENE-DB human TR gene sequences. In a later analysis, CDR3 sequences and most-parsimonious VDJ recombination scenarios were assigned using the TCRdist pipeline. In a later analysis, each TCR beta chain was defined by its CDR3 amino acid sequence together with its V-gene family, and reads without a unique V-gene family were excluded. In a later analysis, around 600 highly shared, low-generation-probability nucleotide sequences were removed to address suspected cross-contamination and a sequencing artifact. For each public chain, a later analysis derived a clonal expansion index from normalized ranks of inferred template counts within each repertoire. In a later analysis, generation probabilities were computed using a VDJ recombination model fitted to out-of-frame rearrangements, and the results were checked against IGoR. Hypergeometric tests were used in a later analysis to score TCR-TCR, TCR-HLA and TCR-CMV co-occurrence, with a repertoire-size bias correction applied to the TCR pairs. In a later analysis, false discovery rates were estimated by permuting HLA or CMV assignments 20 times. In a later analysis, co-occurring TCRs were grouped with DBSCAN, and TCRdist sequence similarity was added when clustering was performed within HLA-allele-positive subsets. For co-occurrence clustering, repertoires with fewer than 30,000 or more than 120,000 public chains were excluded, along with roughly 5 repertoires with anomalous nucleotide sharing. The clones in this table, taken by TCRdb from immuneACCESS, are in-frame only. Not every clone is retained; where verified, under half of the shortfall comes from an unresolved V gene, and the cause of the rest is unknown. V, J and clone size were drawn from that table, and D and trimming were deduced from the DNA. This sample lists 150,000 to 200,000 clones; 79% were detected once. Under 2.5% of the sample is taken by the ten largest.

The cohort was made up of 650 to 700 healthy bone marrow donors. All cohort members were sampled while nominally healthy, although unrecorded immune exposures were likely present. The donor tested CMV seronegative and was one of the 352 seronegative cohort members. A peripheral blood sample was provided by each donor, and peripheral blood mononuclear cells were used for TCR beta sequencing. Genomic DNA extraction from the blood cell samples was performed with the Qiagen DNeasy Blood Extraction Kit. The sequence was collected from a man between 35 and 55 years old in good health and CMV-seronegative. Source material: PBMCs.

The CDR3 protein is CASSQGGGDRDRGSYEQYF. The sequenced DNA is TGTGCCAGCAGCCAGGGGGGGGGCGACCGGGACAGGGGTTCCTACGAGCAGTACTTC. The rearranged chain carries TRBV14 and TRBJ2-7; TRBD1 fits 10 bases in the junction. From the cysteine up to the phenylalanine, the CDR3 has a length of 19 residues. Only CDR3 DNA remains: 57 bases, in frame from the first base. V loses 3 bases at its end and J loses 1 base; junction bases beyond the gene matches: 15. The germline V gene provides CDR1 SGHDN and CDR2 FVKESK. The variable domain in full, with residues beyond the CDR3 obtained from the reference TRBV14 and TRBJ2-7 genes, is EAGVTQFPSHSVIEKGQTVTLRCDPISGHDNLYWYRRVMGKEIKFLLHFVKESKQDESGMPNNRFLAERTGGTYSTLKVQPAELEDSGVYFCASSQGGGDRDRGSYEQYFGPGTRLTVT.